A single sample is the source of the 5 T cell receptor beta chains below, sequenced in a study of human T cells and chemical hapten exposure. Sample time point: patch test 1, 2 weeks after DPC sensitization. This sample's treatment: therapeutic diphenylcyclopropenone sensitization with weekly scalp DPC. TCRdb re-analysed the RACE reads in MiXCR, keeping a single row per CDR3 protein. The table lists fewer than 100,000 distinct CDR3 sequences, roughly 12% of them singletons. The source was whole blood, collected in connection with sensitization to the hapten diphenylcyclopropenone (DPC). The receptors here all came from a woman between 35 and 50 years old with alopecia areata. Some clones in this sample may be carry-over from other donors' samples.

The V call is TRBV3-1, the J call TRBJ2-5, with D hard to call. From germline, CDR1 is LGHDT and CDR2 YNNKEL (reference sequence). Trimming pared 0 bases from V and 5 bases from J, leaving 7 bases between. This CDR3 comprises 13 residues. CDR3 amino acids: CASSQDPRETQYF. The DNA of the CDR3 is TGTGCCAGCAGCCAAGATCCGAGGGAGACCCAGTACTTC.

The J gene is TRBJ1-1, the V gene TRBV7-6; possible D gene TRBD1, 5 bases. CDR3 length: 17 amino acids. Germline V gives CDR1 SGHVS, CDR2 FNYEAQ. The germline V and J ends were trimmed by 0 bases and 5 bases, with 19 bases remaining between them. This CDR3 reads CASSLARGEAGGTEAFF. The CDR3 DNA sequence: TGTGCCAGCAGCTTAGCACGTGGGGAGGCCGGGGGGACTGAAGCTTTCTTT.

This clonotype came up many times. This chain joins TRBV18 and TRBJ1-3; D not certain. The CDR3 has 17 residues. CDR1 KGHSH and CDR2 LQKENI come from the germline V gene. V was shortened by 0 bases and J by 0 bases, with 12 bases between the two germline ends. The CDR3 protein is CASSPPSRGFSGNTIYF. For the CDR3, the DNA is TGTGCCAGCTCACCACCGAGCAGAGGATTCTCTGGAAACACCATATATTTT. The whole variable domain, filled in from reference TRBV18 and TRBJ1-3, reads NAGVMQNPRHLVRRRGQEARLRCSPMKGHSHVYWYRQLPEEGLKFMVYLQKENIIDESGMPKERFSAEFPKEGPSILRIQQVVRGDSAAYFCASSPPSRGFSGNTIYFGEGSWLTVV.

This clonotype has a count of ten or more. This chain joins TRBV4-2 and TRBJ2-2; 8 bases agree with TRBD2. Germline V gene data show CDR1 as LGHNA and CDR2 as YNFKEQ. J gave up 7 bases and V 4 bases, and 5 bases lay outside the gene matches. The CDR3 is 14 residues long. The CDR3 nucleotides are TGTGCCAGCAGCCCGGGAGCGGGAGACGGGGAGCTGTTTTTT. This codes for CASSPGAGDGELFF.

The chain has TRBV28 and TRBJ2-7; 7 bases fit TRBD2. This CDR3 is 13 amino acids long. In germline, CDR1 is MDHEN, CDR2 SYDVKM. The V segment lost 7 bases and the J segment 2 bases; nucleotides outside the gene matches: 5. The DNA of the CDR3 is TGTGCCAGCAACCCTGGGACTACCTACGAGCAGTACTTC. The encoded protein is CASNPGTTYEQYF.